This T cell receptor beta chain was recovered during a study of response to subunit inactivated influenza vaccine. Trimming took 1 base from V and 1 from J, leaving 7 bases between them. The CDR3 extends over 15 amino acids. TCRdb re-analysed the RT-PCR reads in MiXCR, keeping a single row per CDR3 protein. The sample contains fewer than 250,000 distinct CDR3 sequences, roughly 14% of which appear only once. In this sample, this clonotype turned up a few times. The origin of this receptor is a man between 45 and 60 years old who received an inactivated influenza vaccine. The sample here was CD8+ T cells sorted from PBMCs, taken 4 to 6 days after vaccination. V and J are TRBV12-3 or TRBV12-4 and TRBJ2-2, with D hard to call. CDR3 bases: TGTGCCAGCAGTTTAGGAGGAGAGAACACCGGGGAGCTGTTTTTT. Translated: CASSLGGENTGELFF.